This record covers a single T cell receptor beta chain. Its antigen is as yet unknown. The PCR made use of 60 Vbeta and 13 Jbeta primers. Sequencing used immunoSEQ multiplex PCR; TCRdb keeps in-frame clones, though not all of them. The table includes about 72,000 clones, 82% detected once. This sample was taken from a study of cytomegalovirus exposure and HLA in healthy donors. Study findings and constraints: TCR beta V- and J-gene trimming was later associated with a missense DCLRE1C variant.

This sequence originates from a man aged 18-30 years in good health and CMV-seronegative. The sample taken for sequencing was PBMCs.

The CDR3 coding sequence is TGTGCCAGCAGTTTCCGAGAGGAGACAGAAGTCTCCTACGAGCAGTACTTC. This codes for CASSFREETEVSYEQYF. V and J are TRBV28 and TRBJ2-7, with D possibly TRBD1 on 5 matching bases. Germline CDR1 is MDHEN and CDR2 is SYDVKM. V was shortened by 3 bases and J by 0 bases, with 18 bases between the two germline ends. The CDR3 has 17 amino acids.